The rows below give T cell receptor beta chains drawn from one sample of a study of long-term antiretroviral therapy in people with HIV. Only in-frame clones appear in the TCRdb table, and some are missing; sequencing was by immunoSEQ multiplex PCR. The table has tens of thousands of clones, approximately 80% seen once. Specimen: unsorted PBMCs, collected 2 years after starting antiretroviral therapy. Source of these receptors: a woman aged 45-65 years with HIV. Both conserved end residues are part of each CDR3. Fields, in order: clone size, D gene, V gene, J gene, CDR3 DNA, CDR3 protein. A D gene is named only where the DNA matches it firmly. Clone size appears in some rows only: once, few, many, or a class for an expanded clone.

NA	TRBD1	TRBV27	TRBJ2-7	TGTGCCAGCAGTTTAACTCCTCCGGGACAGGGGTTCCACGAGCAGTACTTC	CASSLTPPGQGFHEQYF
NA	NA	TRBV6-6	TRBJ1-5	TGTGCCAGCAGTTACTCGTATCAGCCCCAGCATTTT	CASSYSYQPQHF
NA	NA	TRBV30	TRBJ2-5	TGTGCCTGGAGCCGGGGTTTTCAAGAGACCCAGTACTTC	CAWSRGFQETQYF
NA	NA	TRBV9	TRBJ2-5	TGTGCCAGCAGCGTAGTGCCCCAAGAGACCCAGTACTTC	CASSVVPQETQYF
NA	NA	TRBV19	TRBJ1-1	TGTGCCAGTAGTATCCCGACAGGGAACACTGAAGCTTTCTTT	CASSIPTGNTEAFF
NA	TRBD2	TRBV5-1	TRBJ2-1	TGCGCCAGCAGCGCTCAGCGGGGGGGCTTATATGAGCAGTTCTTC	CASSAQRGGLYEQFF
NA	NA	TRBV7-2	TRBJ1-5	TGTGCCAGCAGCTTACAGGGGAACCAGCCCCAGCATTTT	CASSLQGNQPQHF
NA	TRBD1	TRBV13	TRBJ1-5	TGTGCCAGCAGCGGCAGGGGGCATGGCAATCAGCCCCAGCATTTT	CASSGRGHGNQPQHF
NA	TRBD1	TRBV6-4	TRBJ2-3	TGTGCCAGCAGTCCGGGACAGGGTGGGACAGATACGCAGTATTTT	CASSPGQGGTDTQYF
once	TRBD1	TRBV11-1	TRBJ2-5	TGTGCCAGCAGCTCCGGCGGACAGGGGGTTGGTGAGACCCAGTACTTC	CASSSGGQGVGETQYF
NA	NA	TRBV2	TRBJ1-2	TGTGCCAGCAGTGAAGCGCAAGAGGCTATCCTCTTC	CASSEAQEAILF
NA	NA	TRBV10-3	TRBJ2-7	TGTGCCATCAGTGACCCTGGGGCAGGCGGCTCCTACGAGCAGTACTTC	CAISDPGAGGSYEQYF
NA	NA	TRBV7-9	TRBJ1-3	TGTGCCAGCAGCTTGGGCGGCGACTCTGGAAACACCATATATTTT	CASSLGGDSGNTIYF
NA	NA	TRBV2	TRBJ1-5	TGTGCCAGCAGTGAAGGTGGGCGTATGGATCAGCCCCAGCATTTT	CASSEGGRMDQPQHF